These 19 T cell receptor beta chains originate from one sample sequenced in a study of cytomegalovirus exposure and HLA in healthy donors. The PCR was carried out with 60 Vbeta primers and 13 Jbeta primers. Assay used: immunoSEQ multiplex PCR; TCRdb lists only in-frame clones, some missing. The sample table sets out 150,000 or so clones. Sequenced material: PBMCs. The receptors originated from a man younger than 30 in good health and CMV-seronegative.

This chain joins TRBV5-1 and TRBJ2-5, with 13 bases matching TRBD2. After removal of 3 bases from V and 5 bases from J, the junction contained 10 bases not matched to a gene. The CDR3 consists of 17 residues. Germline V gene lookup returns CDR1 SGHRS and CDR2 YFSETQ. Written as DNA, the CDR3 is TGCGCCAGCAGCTCGGGACTAGCGGGAACCCAGATGGAGACCCAGTACTTC. Amino acids: CASSSGLAGTQMETQYF.

The V call is TRBV7-9, the J call TRBJ2-3; TRBD1 matches 7 bases. In germline, CDR1 is SEHNR, CDR2 FQNEAQ (reference sequence). V gave up 2 bases and J gave up 6 bases; unmatched junction bases: 5. This CDR3 has 14 amino acids. The CDR3 DNA reads TGTGCCAGCAGCTTAAAGGGGGCTGGGGATACGCAGTATTTT. It is translated as CASSLKGAGDTQYF.

The V and J genes are TRBV29-1 and TRBJ2-7; 8 bases map to TRBD2. CDR1 SQVTM and CDR2 ANQGSEA come from the germline V gene. V dropped 6 bases and J dropped 3; count of bases not matched to a gene: 10. The CDR3 extends over 14 amino acids. The CDR3, as DNA: TGCAGCGTGGACGGGGGGGCTGACTTCTACGAGCAGTACTTC. Amino acids: CSVDGGADFYEQYF.

The chain links TRBV9 to TRBJ1-2; 8 positions agree with TRBD1. In germline, CDR1 is SGDLS, CDR2 YYNGEE. J was trimmed by 5 bases and V by 4 bases; bases with no gene match: 7. The CDR3 spans 14 residues. CDR3 sequence: CASSRGTGEYGYTF. The CDR3 DNA follows: TGTGCCAGCAGCCGTGGGACAGGTGAATATGGCTACACCTTC.

The CDR3 DNA is TGTGCCAGCAGCTTACCAACTAAGCCCAAACTGTTTTTT. As protein: CASSLPTKPKLFF. The V gene is TRBV7-9, the J gene TRBJ1-4, with D hard to call. This CDR3 has 13 amino acids. Germline V gene sequence: CDR1 SEHNR, CDR2 FQNEAQ (reference sequence). The ends were cut back, 2 bases at V and 11 bases at J, with 12 bases in the middle.

The chain employs TRBV9 and TRBJ2-3, with a weak D call TRBD2 (7 bases). CDR3 length equals 17 residues. V shed 3 bases and J shed 6 bases, with 23 bases lying between them. Germline V gene sequence: CDR1 SGDLS, CDR2 YYNGEE. CDR3 DNA: TGTGCCAGCAGCGCCAAGGTCCGCGGGGGCCCGACGGATACGCAGTATTTT. This translates into CASSAKVRGGPTDTQYF.

The rearrangement joins TRBV7-7 to TRBJ2-1, with 7 bases lining up with TRBD1. Unmatched junction bases numbered 3, after V lost 4 bases and J lost 6 bases. CDR3 length: 13 residues. The germline V gene has CDR1 SSHAT and CDR2 FNYEAQ (reference sequence). The CDR3 coding sequence is TGTGCCAGCAGCTCGGGACAGCTCAATGAGCAGTTCTTC. It encodes CASSSGQLNEQFF.

This chain uses TRBV29-1 with TRBJ2-7; D is possibly TRBD2 (6 bases). CDR1 SQVTM and CDR2 ANQGSEA come from the germline V gene. With 6 bases removed from V and 6 bases from J, the gap between germline ends came to 21 bases. The CDR3 is 14 amino acids. The CDR3 coding sequence is TGCAGCGTCGGAGGTCTGGCAGGAGGGAGCGAGCAGTACTTC. It specifies CSVGGLAGGSEQYF.

This CDR3 reads CGSQSSGANVLTF. CDR3 nucleotide sequence: TGTGGCTCACAGAGCTCTGGGGCCAACGTCCTGACTTTC. This rearrangement joins TRBV14 to TRBJ2-6, with D unclear. Looked up from germline, CDR1 is SGHDN and CDR2 is FVKESK. The CDR3 runs to 13 residues.

The V gene is TRBV15, the J gene TRBJ1-2, with 10 bases identical to TRBD1. Trimming cost V 0 bases and J 4 bases; bases outside gene matches: 5. The CDR3 is 16 amino acids. CDR1 LNHNV and CDR2 YYDKDF come from the germline V gene (reference sequence). CDR3 bases: TGTGCCACCAGCAGAGATGTGGACAGGGGGATCTATGGCTACACCTTC. Encoded protein: CATSRDVDRGIYGYTF.

The chain is built from TRBV10-3 and TRBJ2-6; D not resolved. V gave up 0 bases and J gave up 2 bases, with 8 bases separating them. This CDR3 is built from 16 residues. Germline values: CDR1 ENHRY, CDR2 SYGVKD. CDR3 in amino acids: CAISESAKTGANVLTF. CDR3 nucleotide sequence: TGTGCCATCAGTGAGTCGGCCAAGACTGGGGCCAACGTCCTGACTTTC.

This rearrangement joins TRBV7-6 to TRBJ2-2, with a possible D match to TRBD1 (6 bases). V was cut by 5 bases and J by 6 bases, with 22 bases left in between. From germline, CDR1 is SGHVS and CDR2 FNYEAQ. The CDR3 consists of 17 residues. Here the CDR3 reads CASSPLLQGRIPGELFF. The CDR3 nucleotides are TGTGCCAGCAGCCCCCTGTTACAGGGTAGGATACCCGGGGAGCTGTTTTTT. Variable domain in full (rest from reference TRBV7-6 and TRBJ2-2): GAGVSQSPRYKVTKRGQDVALRCDPISGHVSLYWYRQALGQGPEFLTYFNYEAQQDKSGLPNDRFSAERPEGSISTLTIQRTEQRDSAMYRCASSPLLQGRIPGELFFGEGSRLTVL.

V gene TRBV4-1 combines with J gene TRBJ1-1; D might be TRBD1 (5 bases). Trimming cost V 1 base and J 4 bases, with 25 bases left between them. This CDR3 is built from 19 residues. From germline, CDR1 is MGHRA and CDR2 YSYEKL. CDR3 residues: CASSQAGTGGLRGSTEAFF. CDR3 coding DNA: TGCGCCAGCAGCCAAGCGGGTACGGGGGGATTGCGGGGGAGCACTGAAGCTTTCTTT.

The chain carries TRBV27 and TRBJ1-3; TRBD1 agrees at 10 bases. This CDR3 has 17 residues. Trimming removed 5 bases from V and 4 bases from J; junction bases left unmatched: 11. Looked up from germline, CDR1 is MNHEY and CDR2 is SMNVEV (reference sequence). The CDR3 DNA reads as TGTGCCAGCAGTCCCGGGACAGGGGTTAAAGGGGGAAACACCATATATTTT. It yields the protein CASSPGTGVKGGNTIYF.

The chain employs TRBV5-4 and TRBJ2-6; D may be TRBD2 (5 bases). The CDR3 consists of 15 residues. In germline, CDR1 is SGHNT, CDR2 YYREEE (reference sequence). V was clipped by 1 base and J by 2 bases, with 7 bases between them. The CDR3 reads CASSLPGTGANVLTF. The CDR3 nucleotides are TGTGCCAGCAGCTTGCCGGGGACTGGGGCCAACGTCCTGACTTTC.

V is TRBV15 and J is TRBJ1-2; 8 nucleotides line up with TRBD1. The CDR3 is 15 amino acids. J gave up 1 base and V 9 bases, and 10 bases lay outside the gene matches. Germline CDR1 is LNHNV and CDR2 is YYDKDF (reference sequence). Written as DNA, the CDR3 is TGTGCCACGAAACTGGCAGGGGGCATTAACTATGGCTACACCTTC. It yields the protein CATKLAGGINYGYTF.

V gene TRBV7-2 combines with J gene TRBJ1-2; unclear D gene. The germline V gene has CDR1 SGHTA and CDR2 FQGNSA. The V and J ends lost 1 base and 4 bases respectively, with 7 bases between them. This CDR3 has 13 amino acids. Here the CDR3 reads CASSLDESYGYTF. The CDR3 coding sequence is TGTGCCAGCAGCTTAGACGAGTCCTATGGCTACACCTTC.

The chain recombines TRBV9 with TRBJ2-7; TRBD2 might be the D (6 bases). V gave up 4 bases and J gave up 1 base, with 15 bases separating them. Germline CDR1 reads SGDLS; CDR2 reads YYNGEE. This CDR3 region has 15 residues. Here the CDR3 reads CASSLVGTPSYEQYF. The DNA for the CDR3 is TGTGCCAGCAGCTTGGTCGGGACTCCTTCCTACGAGCAGTACTTC.

The chain joins TRBV11-2 to TRBJ2-7; 8 bases are shared with TRBD1. V lost 5 bases to trimming and J lost 8 bases; unmatched junction nucleotides: 8. The CDR3 has 13 residues. CDR1 SGHAT and CDR2 FQNNGV come from the germline V gene. CDR3: CASSTRTGNKQYF. The CDR3 DNA sequence: TGTGCCAGCAGCACCCGGACAGGGAATAAGCAGTACTTC. The full variable domain, in which reference TRBV11-2 and TRBJ2-7 provide the parts outside the CDR3, is EAGVAQSPRYKIIEKRQSVAFWCNPISGHATLYWYQQILGQGPKLLIQFQNNGVVDDSQLPKDRFSAERLKGVDSTLKIQPAKLEDSAVYLCASSTRTGNKQYFGPGTRLTVT.